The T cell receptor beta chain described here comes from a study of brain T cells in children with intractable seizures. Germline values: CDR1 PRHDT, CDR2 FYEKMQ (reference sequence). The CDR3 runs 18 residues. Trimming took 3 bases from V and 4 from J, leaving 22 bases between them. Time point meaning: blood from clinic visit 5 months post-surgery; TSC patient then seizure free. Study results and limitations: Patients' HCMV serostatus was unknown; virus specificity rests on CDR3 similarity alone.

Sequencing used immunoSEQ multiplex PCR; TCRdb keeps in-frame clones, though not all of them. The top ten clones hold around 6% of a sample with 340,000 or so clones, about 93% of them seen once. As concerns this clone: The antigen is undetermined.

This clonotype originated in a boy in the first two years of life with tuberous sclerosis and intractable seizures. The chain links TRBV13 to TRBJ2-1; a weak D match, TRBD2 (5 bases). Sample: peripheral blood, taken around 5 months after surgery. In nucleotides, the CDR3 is TGTGCCAGCAGCTTCCCCCCGCAAAGCGGACGGATTTACAATGAGCAGTTCTTC. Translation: CASSFPPQSGRIYNEQFF. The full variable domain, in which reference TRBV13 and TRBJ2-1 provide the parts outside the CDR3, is AAGVIQSPRHLIKEKRETATLKCYPIPRHDTVYWYQQGPGQDPQFLISFYEKMQSDKGSIPDRFSAQQFSDYHSELNMSSLELGDSALYFCASSFPPQSGRIYNEQFFGPGTRLTVL.